The 3 T cell receptor beta chains below come from one sample, sequenced in a study of T cells after posttransplantation cyclophosphamide. Some clones are missing from TCRdb's copy, which holds only in-frame ones; the method was immunoSEQ multiplex PCR. Of about 31,000 clones in the sample, 75% to 95% were seen once. Cells defined as naive were viable CD3+CD4+ or CD3+CD8+ and CCR7+CD45RA+CD45RO-CD95-CD27+CD28+. The source material was naive CD4+ T cells sorted from PBMCs. The receptors come from a woman in her fifties or sixties in good health, CMV-negative, and a related stem cell transplant donor.

The rearrangement links TRBV19 to TRBJ2-5; the D gene is possibly TRBD2 (5 bases). Germline lookup yields CDR1 LNHDA and CDR2 SQIVND (reference sequence). The CDR3 has 11 amino acids. V was pared by 1 base and J by 10 bases, with 7 bases between. The CDR3 here is CASSIGLHQYF. As DNA, the CDR3 is TGTGCCAGTAGTATAGGACTACACCAGTACTTC.

This clone appeared once. The chain has TRBV14 and TRBJ1-5; D is undetermined. Germline V lookup: CDR1 SGHDN, CDR2 FVKESK. V was trimmed by 1 base and J by 7 bases, leaving 8 bases between them. The CDR3 has 13 residues. The CDR3 DNA is TGTGCCAGCAGCCAAGGAAACGGGCAGCCCCAGCATTTT. Translation gives CASSQGNGQPQHF.

CDR3 in amino acids: CASSYSSTPNEKLFF. The CDR3 bases are TGTGCCAGCAGTTACTCGAGTACCCCTAATGAAAAACTGTTTTTT. This rearrangement joins TRBV6-5 to TRBJ1-4; D is ambiguous. V was clipped by 0 bases and J by 3 bases, with 8 bases between them. Germline V gives CDR1 MNHEY, CDR2 SVGAGI. This CDR3 region has 15 residues.